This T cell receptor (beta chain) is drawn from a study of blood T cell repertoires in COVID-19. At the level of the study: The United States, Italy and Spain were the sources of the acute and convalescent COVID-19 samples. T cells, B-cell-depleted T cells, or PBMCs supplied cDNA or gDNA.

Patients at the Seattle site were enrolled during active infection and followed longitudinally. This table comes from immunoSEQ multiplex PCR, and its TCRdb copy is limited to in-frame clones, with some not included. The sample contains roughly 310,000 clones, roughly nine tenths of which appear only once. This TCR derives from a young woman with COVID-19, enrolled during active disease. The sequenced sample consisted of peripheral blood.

Here the CDR3 reads CASSQSYGGGQEFF. CDR3 nucleotide sequence: TGTGCCAGCAGCCAATCGTACGGGGGAGGCCAAGAGTTCTTC. V usage is TRBV3-1 (or the pseudogene TRBV3-2) and J usage is TRBJ2-1, with TRBD2 as a possible D gene (6 bases). V lost 2 bases and J lost 14, with 19 bases in between. The CDR3 is 14 residues long. Germline CDR1 is LGHDT and CDR2 is YNNKEL (reference sequence).